This entry concerns a single T cell receptor (beta chain). Its cognate antigen is unknown. The entry originates in a study of T cells expressing NK-cell markers. Study context: The study sequenced eight donors, seven HCMV-seropositive and one seronegative. Overall study findings and caveats: What remained unclear was the HCMV specificity of expanded NKG2C+ T cell clones.

CDR1 SGHRS and CDR2 YFSETQ come from the germline V gene. This CDR3 comprises 13 residues. 5'RACE template switching with UMIs produced the TCR beta cDNA. Reanalyzing the 5' RACE reads, TCRdb keeps one entry per CDR3 protein, without DNA. The sample includes fewer than 300,000 distinct CDR3 sequences. The source material was blood T cells: a sorted CD56 or NKG2C T cell subset, CD4+ or CD8+ T cells, or bulk PBMC T cells (not recorded which). This chain connects TRBV5-1 to TRBJ1-2; there is no DNA to check the TCRdb D call of TRBD1. The receptor comes from a woman between 18 and 75 years old in good health. The CDR3 is CASSTRDMGGYTF.